Listed below are T cell receptor beta chains from one sample, sequenced in a study of T cell repertoires in cytomegalovirus infection. Which antigens these TCRs recognize remains unknown. TCRdb reprocessed the reads with MiXCR, giving one entry per CDR3 protein. Of 400,000 to 600,000 distinct CDR3 sequences in the sample, approximately 42% were seen once. Here the sequenced sample was cultured PBMCs, taken from culture after CMV antigen stimulation. All receptors derive from a human donor in good health (CMV status not recorded). Some clones in this sample may be carry-over from other donors' samples. CDR3s include the opening cysteine and the closing phenylalanine or tryptophan. Each record gives: clone size, D gene, J gene, V gene, CDR3 DNA, CDR3 protein. D genes are given only for firm matches. Clone size is stated in some rows and not others, as once, few, many or a class when expanded.

abundance: many
d_gene: -
j_gene: TRBJ2-3
v_gene: TRBV7-2
CDR3nt: TGTGCCAGCAGCTTATACTCGGCGGGGGATACGCAGTATTTT
CDR3aa: CASSLYSAGDTQYF

abundance: many
d_gene: -
j_gene: TRBJ2-7
v_gene: TRBV10-1
CDR3nt: TGCGCCAGCAGTGATTGGCAGCGACCCTACGAGCAGTACTTC
CDR3aa: CASSDWQRPYEQYF

abundance: -
d_gene: -
j_gene: TRBJ1-2
v_gene: TRBV20-1
CDR3nt: TGCAGTGCTGGGGATCGGGAGGGCTATGGCTACACCTTC
CDR3aa: CSAGDREGYGYTF

abundance: once
d_gene: TRBD1
j_gene: TRBJ1-2
v_gene: TRBV5-1
CDR3nt: TGCGCCAGCAGCTGGACAGGGGACGAGTATGGCTACACCTTC
CDR3aa: CASSWTGDEYGYTF

abundance: few
d_gene: -
j_gene: TRBJ2-2
v_gene: TRBV2
CDR3nt: TGTGCCAGCAGTGTAAACAGGCCCGGGGAGCTGTTTTTT
CDR3aa: CASSVNRPGELFF

abundance: -
d_gene: -
j_gene: TRBJ2-1
v_gene: TRBV7-2
CDR3nt: TGTGCCAGCAGCCCCCTGGCGGGATTAAACTACAATGAGCAGTTCTTC
CDR3aa: CASSPLAGLNYNEQFF

abundance: -
d_gene: -
j_gene: TRBJ2-7
v_gene: TRBV7-9
CDR3nt: TGTGCCAGCAGCCCGGGACCCGGTCGGGCGGACGAGCAGTACTTC
CDR3aa: CASSPGPGRADEQYF

abundance: -
d_gene: TRBD2
j_gene: TRBJ2-3
v_gene: TRBV6-5
CDR3nt: TGTGCCAGCAGTTACTCGGCCATTAGCGGGACCGTGACAGATACGCAGTATTTT
CDR3aa: CASSYSAISGTVTDTQYF

abundance: many
d_gene: TRBD2
j_gene: TRBJ2-1
v_gene: TRBV7-2
CDR3nt: TGTGCCAGCAGCCCAGGACTAGCGGTTTACAATGAGCAGTTCTTC
CDR3aa: CASSPGLAVYNEQFF

abundance: -
d_gene: TRBD1
j_gene: TRBJ2-7
v_gene: TRBV7-2
CDR3nt: TGTGCCAGCAGCGAGGGACAGGGTGCGGCCTACGAGCAGTACTTC
CDR3aa: CASSEGQGAAYEQYF

abundance: -
d_gene: -
j_gene: TRBJ2-7
v_gene: TRBV7-2
CDR3nt: TGTGCCAGCAGCTTGACCGGGACCCCACTGCAGTACTTC
CDR3aa: CASSLTGTPLQYF

abundance: -
d_gene: TRBD2
j_gene: TRBJ2-7
v_gene: TRBV20-1
CDR3nt: TGCAGTGCTAGAGTGAGGGGAGCGGGAGTATACGAGCAGTACTTC
CDR3aa: CSARVRGAGVYEQYF

abundance: -
d_gene: -
j_gene: TRBJ2-7
v_gene: TRBV3-1
CDR3nt: TGTGCCAGCAGCCAAGTCCCAGCTCTCTACGAGCAGTACTTC
CDR3aa: CASSQVPALYEQYF

abundance: few
d_gene: -
j_gene: TRBJ1-2
v_gene: TRBV6-2/TRBV6-3
CDR3nt: TGTGCCAGCAGTCAGACACCCAGAACTTATGGCTACACCTTC
CDR3aa: CASSQTPRTYGYTF

abundance: -
d_gene: TRBD1
j_gene: TRBJ2-5
v_gene: TRBV6-2/TRBV6-3
CDR3nt: TGTGCCAGCAGTTCTCGGACAGGGTGGATCGTCGGAGAGACCCAGTACTTC
CDR3aa: CASSSRTGWIVGETQYF